This T cell receptor (beta chain) was recovered during a study of shared clonotypes between healthy human individuals. The assay used deep level. Sequenced by immunoSEQ multiplex PCR; TCRdb stores in-frame clones only, minus some. The data contain more than 2 million clones, nearly 97% of them singletons. The sequencing input was naive CD4+ T cells sorted from blood. Subset here: CD45RA+ positively selected. The source is a man aged 18 to 35 in good health.

The CDR3 is CASSLGGTAYGYTF. CDR3 nucleotide sequence: TGTGCCAGCAGCCTCGGAGGGACAGCCTATGGCTACACCTTC. The chain carries TRBV7-9 and TRBJ1-2; 7 bases fit TRBD1. Germline V gene data show CDR1 as SEHNR and CDR2 as FQNEAQ (reference sequence). This CDR3 comprises 14 residues. V trimming: 5 bases; J trimming: 4 bases; junction bases outside the gene matches: 7.